Shown below are 16 T cell receptor beta chains from a single sample sequenced in a study of blood T cell repertoires in COVID-19. Assay used: immunoSEQ multiplex PCR; TCRdb lists only in-frame clones, some missing. The sample comprises 440,000 or so clones, around 89% of which are singletons, and roughly 1.6% rests with the top ten. The specimen was peripheral blood. The receptors originated from a woman in her thirties or forties with COVID-19, enrolled during active disease.

The chain carries TRBV6-2 or TRBV6-3 and TRBJ2-7; 10 nucleotides match TRBD2. Germline CDR1 MNHEY, CDR2 SVGEGT. With V trimmed by 4 bases and J by 4 bases, 7 bases remained unmatched. The CDR3 is made up of 15 amino acids. In DNA form, the CDR3 reads TGTGCCAGCAGTTTTCGTAGCGGGGGGCCGTACGAGCAGTACTTC. It specifies CASSFRSGGPYEQYF.

In this sample, this clone turned up once. The V gene is TRBV7-2, the J gene TRBJ2-7; 9 nucleotides align to TRBD2. V was clipped by 2 bases and J by 4 bases; unmatched bases: 12. CDR1 and CDR2 from the germline V gene are SGHTA and FQGNSA. The CDR3 covers 17 residues. In nucleotides, the CDR3 is TGTGCCAGCAGCTTACCGGCTAGCGGGATTACGGTATACGAGCAGTACTTC. Encoded protein: CASSLPASGITVYEQYF. Drawing the rest from reference TRBV7-2 and TRBJ2-7, the complete variable domain is GAGVSQSPSNKVTEKGKDVELRCDPISGHTALYWYRQSLGQGLEFLIYFQGNSAPDKSGLPSDRFSAERTGGSVSTLTIQRTQQEDSAVYLCASSLPASGITVYEQYFGPGTRLTVT.

The CDR3 DNA sequence: TGTGCCAGCAGCTTAGGGGGGATGGTTAACACTGAAGCTTTCTTT. The encoded protein is CASSLGGMVNTEAFF. This chain connects TRBV7-3 to TRBJ1-1; tentatively, D is TRBD1 (5 bases). Germline CDR1 is SGHTA and CDR2 is FQGTGA. There are 15 residues in the CDR3. Trimming took off 2 bases at V and 2 bases at J, with 12 bases between the two ends.

This chain links TRBV29-1 with TRBJ1-4; D unclear. Germline CDR1 and CDR2: SQVTM and ANQGSEA. Trimming removed 3 bases at V and 5 bases at J, with 4 bases between. The CDR3 spans 11 residues. The DNA for the CDR3 is TGCAGCGTTGAGAGGAATGAAAAACTGTTTTTT. Protein: CSVERNEKLFF.

This clone has just one count. This sequence joins TRBV5-5 and TRBJ1-2, with 9 bases aligning to TRBD1. This CDR3 has 17 residues. The germline CDR1 and CDR2 sequences are SGHKS and YYEKEE (reference sequence). V lost 3 bases, J lost 4 bases, and 13 bases stayed unmatched. The CDR3 sequence: CASSSATGGHLVYGYTF. In DNA form, the CDR3 reads TGTGCCAGCAGCTCAGCGACAGGGGGTCACCTAGTCTATGGCTACACCTTC. The variable domain in full, completed from reference TRBV5-5 and TRBJ1-2, reads DAGVTQSPTHLIKTRGQQVTLRCSPISGHKSVSWYQQVLGQGPQFIFQYYEKEERGRGNFPDRFSARQFPNYSSELNVNALLLGDSALYLCASSSATGGHLVYGYTFGSGTRLTVV.

The chain carries TRBV3-1 (or the pseudogene TRBV3-2) and TRBJ2-1, with 10 bases identical to TRBD2. V lost 8 bases to trimming and J lost 6 bases; unmatched junction nucleotides: 10. In germline, CDR1 is LGHDT, CDR2 YNNKEL (reference sequence). This CDR3 is built from 15 residues. In DNA, the CDR3 is TGTGCCAGCGCAATCCTGTCTAGCGGGAGCAATGAGCAGTTCTTC. It specifies CASAILSSGSNEQFF.

The chain has TRBV19 and TRBJ1-1, with D possibly matching TRBD1 (6 bases). The CDR3 totals 13 residues. Germline V CDR1 and CDR2: LNHDA, SQIVND (reference sequence). V was pared by 6 bases and J by 5 bases, with 13 bases between. In nucleotides, the CDR3 is TGTGCCAGTAGACCAATCGGACAGACTGAAGCTTTCTTT. Translated, it gives CASRPIGQTEAFF.

This clone was seen once. CDR3 bases: TGTGCCAGCTCACCAGAGCAGGGTGGTATCTATGGCTACACCTTC. Protein: CASSPEQGGIYGYTF. This sequence joins TRBV18 and TRBJ1-2; the D gene is possibly TRBD1 (5 bases). Germline values: CDR1 KGHSH, CDR2 LQKENI. CDR3 length equals 15 residues. The germline V and J ends were trimmed by 2 bases and 4 bases, with 14 bases remaining between them.

The chain employs TRBV19 and TRBJ2-1; no firm D call. Trimming pared 5 bases from V and 1 base from J, leaving 9 bases between. Germline-derived CDR1 and CDR2 are LNHDA and SQIVND (reference sequence). This CDR3 spans 14 amino acids. The CDR3 nucleotides are TGTGCCAGTAGTTTAGGTGCGTCCTACAATGAGCAGTTCTTC. Amino acids: CASSLGASYNEQFF.

The chain employs TRBV27 and TRBJ2-1; D perhaps matches TRBD1 (5 bases). Trimming removed 9 bases at V and 7 bases at J, with 16 bases between. Germline V gene data show CDR1 as MNHEY and CDR2 as SMNVEV (reference sequence). This CDR3 comprises 13 residues. In DNA, the CDR3 is TGTGCCAGTCGTAGTTTGGGGCGGAATGAGCAGTTCTTC. Translation gives CASRSLGRNEQFF.

This clone was recorded once. The J gene is TRBJ2-3, the V gene TRBV19; 7 nucleotides line up with TRBD1. The CDR3 contains 13 residues. The germline gives CDR1 LNHDA, CDR2 SQIVND (reference sequence). V trimming: 5 bases; J trimming: 5 bases; junction bases outside the gene matches: 4. The CDR3 nucleotides read TGTGCCAGTAGTGACAGGGTTCTAGATACGCAGTATTTT. Its translation is CASSDRVLDTQYF.

The rearrangement joins TRBV28 to TRBJ2-5, with a tentative D call TRBD2 (6 bases). Per germline, CDR1 MDHEN and CDR2 SYDVKM. The V and J ends lost 3 bases and 3 bases respectively, with 14 bases between them. The length of the CDR3 is 15 residues. CDR3 in DNA: TGTGCCAGCAGTTTGTTCGGAGGGGTAGAAGAGACCCAGTACTTC. It specifies CASSLFGGVEETQYF.

V and J are TRBV5-1 and TRBJ2-1, with 11 bases that match TRBD2. The J segment lost 0 bases and the V segment lost 4 bases, leaving 18 bases of the junction unmatched. CDR1 and CDR2 (germline): SGHRS, YFSETQ. This CDR3 comprises 21 residues. As DNA, the CDR3 is TGCGCCAGCAGCCCGAGGTGGGTAGCGGGGGGGCATCTTAGCTCCTACAATGAGCAGTTCTTC. This codes for CASSPRWVAGGHLSSYNEQFF. Combining the CDR3 with reference TRBV5-1 and TRBJ2-1 gives the whole variable domain KAGVTQTPRYLIKTRGQQVTLSCSPISGHRSVSWYQQTPGQGLQFLFEYFSETQRNKGNFPGRFSGRQFSNSRSEMNVSTLELGDSALYLCASSPRWVAGGHLSSYNEQFFGPGTRLTVL.

The gene calls are TRBV10-3 and TRBJ1-1; TRBD1 aligns across 8 bases. The ends lost 6 bases at V and 4 bases at J; junction bases unmatched: 7. CDR3 length equals 14 residues. Germline CDR1 ENHRY, CDR2 SYGVKD. The CDR3 nucleotides are TGTGCCATCAGCGGACAGGGAGAGGGCACTGAAGCTTTCTTT. This gives the protein CAISGQGEGTEAFF.

CDR3 protein: CASSLISSTDTQYF. Written as DNA, the CDR3 is TGTGCCAGCAGTTTAATCTCGAGCACAGATACGCAGTATTTT. The chain couples TRBV28 to TRBJ2-3; D unresolved. The CDR3 sequence is 14 residues long. Trimming cost V 2 bases and J 0 bases, with 6 bases left between them. CDR1 MDHEN and CDR2 SYDVKM come from the germline V gene.

This sequence joins TRBV6-1 and TRBJ1-2; D gene uncertain. Per the germline V gene, CDR1 is MNHNS and CDR2 is SASEGT. The CDR3 has 14 amino acids. Trimming removed 0 bases at V and 3 bases at J, with 8 bases between. This CDR3 is CASSEAGGDYGYTF. The DNA for the CDR3 is TGTGCCAGCAGTGAAGCCGGAGGAGACTATGGCTACACCTTC.